This entry lists 28 T cell receptor beta chains sequenced from one sample in a study of immune cell composition in non-small cell lung cancer. Only in-frame clones appear in the TCRdb table, and some are missing; sequencing was by immunoSEQ multiplex PCR. The repertoire holds thousands of clones, with nearly 75% as singletons. The source material was lung tumor tissue. The source of these receptors is a human donor with non-small cell lung cancer.

The rearrangement uses TRBV30 and TRBJ1-2; 7 bases fit TRBD1. The germline CDR1 and CDR2 sequences are GTSNPN and SVGIG (reference sequence). The junction had 3 bases not matched to a gene; V was cut back by 4 bases and J by 4 bases. This CDR3 region has 12 residues. CDR3 sequence reads: CAWTRGLYGYTF. In nucleotides, the CDR3 is TGTGCCTGGACTAGGGGGCTCTATGGCTACACCTTC.

The CDR3 sequence: CASSLLGQGGPYGYTF. CDR3 coding DNA: TGTGCCAGCAGTTTACTCGGACAGGGGGGCCCCTATGGCTACACCTTC. This chain joins TRBV28 and TRBJ1-2; the match to TRBD1 covers 10 bases. The junction had 7 bases not matched to a gene; V was cut back by 2 bases and J by 4 bases. The CDR3 totals 16 residues. Germline CDR1 MDHEN, CDR2 SYDVKM.

The V call is TRBV5-1, the J call TRBJ2-7; a possible D gene is TRBD1 (6 bases). This CDR3 comprises 17 residues. Trimming removed 2 bases from V and 2 bases from J, with 20 bases in between. Germline V gene lookup returns CDR1 SGHRS and CDR2 YFSETQ. This CDR3 is CASSFSKDGQLTYEQYF. For the CDR3, the DNA is TGCGCCAGCAGCTTTTCCAAGGACGGACAGCTCACCTACGAGCAGTACTTC.

This clone was picked up a small number of times. The chain uses TRBV6-1 and TRBJ2-1; 8 nucleotides line up with TRBD1. V lost 4 bases to trimming and J lost 8 bases; unmatched junction nucleotides: 1. CDR1 and CDR2 from the germline V gene are MNHNS and SASEGT. This CDR3 comprises 12 residues. In DNA form, the CDR3 reads TGTGCCAGCAGTGTGACAGGGGATGAGCAGTTCTTC. The encoded protein is CASSVTGDEQFF.

V and J are TRBV7-2 and TRBJ1-3; D is unresolved. CDR1 is SGHTA and CDR2 is FQGNSA in the germline V gene. The CDR3 is 14 residues long. Trimming took 1 base from V and 0 from J, leaving 4 bases between them. The CDR3 here is CASSLGPSGNTIYF. As DNA, the CDR3 is TGTGCCAGCAGCTTAGGGCCCTCTGGAAACACCATATATTTT.

The chain combines TRBV7-2 with TRBJ2-5, with TRBD2 matching 10 bases. This CDR3 contains 16 residues. Germline CDR1 reads SGHTA; CDR2 reads FQGNSA. J was trimmed by 1 base and V by 5 bases; bases with no gene match: 7. The CDR3 region is CASSPRVAGGQETQYF. CDR3 nucleotide sequence: TGTGCCAGCAGCCCCAGGGTAGCGGGGGGCCAAGAGACCCAGTACTTC.

This chain links TRBV6-5 with TRBJ2-7; TRBD1 matches 9 bases. The ends lost 4 bases at V and 3 bases at J; junction bases unmatched: 7. Germline V gene data show CDR1 as MNHEY and CDR2 as SVGAGI. This CDR3 has 15 amino acids. The CDR3 DNA follows: TGTGCCAGCAGTTCAAGAGACAGGGGGATCTACGAGCAGTACTTC. Protein sequence: CASSSRDRGIYEQYF.

This clone was seen a single time. Written as DNA, the CDR3 is TGTGCCTGGAGTGTAGGGGGGGACACTGAAGCTTTCTTT. As protein: CAWSVGGDTEAFF. The chain is built from TRBV30 and TRBJ1-1; tentatively, D is TRBD1 (6 bases). From germline, CDR1 is GTSNPN and CDR2 SVGIG (reference sequence). Between the trimmed V and J ends, which lost 0 bases and 3 bases, there was a span of 8 bases. This CDR3 comprises 13 residues.

This clone was found once. This chain joins TRBV6-5 and TRBJ2-1; TRBD2 agrees at 12 bases. Germline CDR1 is MNHEY and CDR2 is SVGAGI. The CDR3 runs 16 residues. The V segment lost 2 bases and the J segment 9 bases; nucleotides outside the gene matches: 8. The CDR3 bases are TGTGCCAGCAGTTACGAAGGGACTAGCGGGTTTGGTGAGCAGTTCTTC. The encoded protein is CASSYEGTSGFGEQFF.

J is TRBJ2-5 and V is TRBV19; 10 nucleotides match TRBD2. TRBJ2-7 matches the DNA end more closely, so the J call is doubtful. The germline CDR1 and CDR2 sequences are LNHDA and SQIVND (reference sequence). This CDR3 contains 15 residues. CDR3 residues: CASSPGPSGGGEQYF. CDR3 coding DNA: TGTGCCAGTAGTCCCGGCCCTAGCGGGGGAGGCGAGCAGTACTTC.

J is TRBJ2-7 and V is TRBV27; 11 nucleotides agree with TRBD2. J gave up 1 base and V 3 bases, and 5 bases lay outside the gene matches. Germline values: CDR1 MNHEY, CDR2 SMNVEV (reference sequence). The CDR3 runs 16 residues. The CDR3 DNA is TGTGCCAGCAGTTTGGCTAGCGGGGGGTTATCCTACGAGCAGTACTTC. The encoded protein is CASSLASGGLSYEQYF.

The V gene is TRBV27, the J gene TRBJ1-2; 7 bases line up with TRBD1. J gave up 1 base and V 5 bases, and 7 bases lay outside the gene matches. The germline gives CDR1 MNHEY, CDR2 SMNVEV (reference sequence). This CDR3 region has 15 residues. CDR3 region: CASSLWGTDNYGYTF. The CDR3 region has the DNA TGTGCCAGCAGTCTCTGGGGGACAGATAACTATGGCTACACCTTC.

The count of this clone is one. The chain combines TRBV6-1 with TRBJ2-3, with D possibly being TRBD1 (6 bases). V dropped 4 bases and J dropped 6 bases, with 11 bases sitting between them. The CDR3 has 13 amino acids. Germline CDR1 MNHNS, CDR2 SASEGT. CDR3 DNA: TGTGCCAGCAGTGGAGAACAGGGTGATACGCAGTATTTT. It is translated as CASSGEQGDTQYF.

The V and J genes are TRBV9 and TRBJ2-3, with D possibly being TRBD2 (6 bases). The CDR3 runs to 13 residues. The V end was cut by 1 base, the J end by 7 bases, with 10 bases between. CDR1 and CDR2 from the germline V gene are SGDLS and YYNGEE. CDR3 in amino acids: CASSVSGTYTQYF. In DNA form, the CDR3 reads TGTGCCAGCAGCGTATCGGGGACTTATACGCAGTATTTT. Full variable domain (outside the CDR3, taken from reference TRBV9 and TRBJ2-3): DSGVTQTPKHLITATGQRVTLRCSPRSGDLSVYWYQQSLDQGLQFLIQYYNGEERAKGNILERFSAQQFPDLHSELNLSSLELGDSALYFCASSVSGTYTQYFGPGTRLTVL.

The rearrangement joins TRBV7-6 to TRBJ2-7, with D unresolved. Germline values: CDR1 SGHVS, CDR2 FNYEAQ. V lost 2 bases to trimming and J lost 2 bases, with 7 bases between them. The CDR3 is made up of 13 amino acids. Here the CDR3 DNA reads TGTGCCAGCAGCTTATCCCTTCCCTACGAGCAGTACTTC. This sequence encodes CASSLSLPYEQYF.

This chain links TRBV7-2 with TRBJ2-5, with D maybe TRBD2 (5 bases). CDR1 and CDR2 from the germline V gene are SGHTA and FQGNSA. Trimming pared 1 base from V and 5 bases from J, leaving 17 bases between. This CDR3 spans 16 amino acids. The DNA for the CDR3 is TGTGCCAGCAGCTTAGAGAGGGTGCGCTCTCGGGAGACCCAGTACTTC. Protein sequence: CASSLERVRSRETQYF. The variable domain in full, completed from reference TRBV7-2 and TRBJ2-5, reads GAGVSQSPSNKVTEKGKDVELRCDPISGHTALYWYRQSLGQGLEFLIYFQGNSAPDKSGLPSDRFSAERTGGSVSTLTIQRTQQEDSAVYLCASSLERVRSRETQYFGPGTRLLVL.

In DNA, the CDR3 is TGTGCCAGCAGCACGACCCCTAGCTCCTACAATGAGCAGTTCTTC. This gives the protein CASSTTPSSYNEQFF. This rearrangement joins TRBV7-3 to TRBJ2-1, with unresolved D. The V end was cut by 5 bases, the J end by 0 bases, with 11 bases between. The length of the CDR3 is 15 residues. Germline V gene lookup returns CDR1 SGHTA and CDR2 FQGTGA.

This chain links TRBV28 with TRBJ2-5; 8 nucleotides agree with TRBD1. The J call may be wrong; the DNA end is better matched by TRBJ2-7. The CDR3 is made up of 13 amino acids. Germline V gives CDR1 MDHEN, CDR2 SYDVKM. The CDR3, as DNA: TGTGCCACCCGTGGACAGGGTAACAACGAGCAGTACTTC. Amino acids: CATRGQGNNEQYF.

The V and J genes are TRBV15 and TRBJ1-5; D is uncertain. The V end lost 1 base, the J end lost 4 bases, and 5 bases lay between the germline ends. Germline CDR1 LNHNV, CDR2 YYDKDF (reference sequence). This CDR3 contains 13 residues. The CDR3 nucleotides read TGTGCCACCAGCAGAGGGCGGAATCAGCCCCAGCATTTT. As protein: CATSRGRNQPQHF.

This clone was seen a single time. This chain connects TRBV6-1 to TRBJ1-5; 8 nucleotides align to TRBD1. The CDR3 extends over 17 amino acids. CDR1 and CDR2 (germline): MNHNS, SASEGT. J was trimmed by 7 bases and V by 2 bases; bases with no gene match: 13. Written as DNA, the CDR3 is TGTGCCAGCAGTGAACCCCGATACTCCAGGGGGCTACAGCCCCAGCATTTT. Its translation is CASSEPRYSRGLQPQHF.

This chain uses TRBV6-6 with TRBJ1-1; 8 bases map to TRBD1. CDR1 is MNHNY and CDR2 is SVGAGI in the germline V gene (reference sequence). The CDR3 has 13 residues. V was pared by 4 bases and J by 5 bases, with 3 bases of the junction left unmatched. As DNA, the CDR3 is TGTGCCAGCAGTTCGACAGGGGATACTGAAGCTTTCTTT. Translation: CASSSTGDTEAFF.

The chain carries TRBV7-9 and TRBJ2-7, with a weak D call TRBD1 (5 bases). V gave up 0 bases and J gave up 3 bases, with 9 bases separating them. Germline V gene sequence: CDR1 SEHNR, CDR2 FQNEAQ (reference sequence). The CDR3 sequence is 14 residues long. The chain's CDR3 is CASSLAGQYYEQYF. CDR3 nucleotide sequence: TGTGCCAGCAGCTTAGCGGGGCAGTACTACGAGCAGTACTTC.

The chain recombines TRBV7-2 with TRBJ2-7; unclear D gene. Germline V gene data show CDR1 as SGHTA and CDR2 as FQGNSA. Trimming removed 2 bases from V and 2 bases from J, with 13 bases in between. The CDR3 runs to 15 residues. CDR3 amino acids: CASSLLPGITYEQYF. The CDR3 DNA sequence: TGTGCCAGCAGCTTACTCCCAGGAATCACCTACGAGCAGTACTTC.

This rearrangement joins TRBV14 to TRBJ2-5, with 14 positions matching TRBD2. Per germline, CDR1 SGHDN and CDR2 FVKESK. The CDR3 consists of 17 residues. V gave up 1 base and J gave up 5 bases; unmatched junction bases: 6. The CDR3 nucleotides read TGTGCCAGCAGCCAAGTGAGGACTAGCGGGGGGTTGGAGACCCAGTACTTC. As protein: CASSQVRTSGGLETQYF.

The chain employs TRBV4-2 and TRBJ2-1; TRBD2 agrees at 7 bases. In germline, CDR1 is LGHNA, CDR2 YNFKEQ. The CDR3 consists of 13 residues. V trimming: 4 bases; J trimming: 6 bases; junction bases outside the gene matches: 3. The CDR3 bases are TGTGCCAGCAGCCCCCGGACTAGCAATGAGCAGTTCTTC. It encodes CASSPRTSNEQFF.

This clone showed up just a few times. This chain joins TRBV27 and TRBJ1-2; no clear D. Germline V gene data show CDR1 as MNHEY and CDR2 as SMNVEV (reference sequence). There are 14 residues in the CDR3. V lost 2 bases, J lost 8 bases, and 15 bases lay in between. The CDR3 reads CASSLLGGSEGYTF. The CDR3 coding sequence is TGTGCCAGCAGTTTACTGGGCGGGTCGGAGGGCTACACCTTC.

Only a few counts were recorded for this clone. The chain combines TRBV5-4 with TRBJ2-3; 8 nucleotides agree with TRBD2. The germline CDR1 and CDR2 sequences are SGHNT and YYREEE (reference sequence). The CDR3 contains 15 residues. The trim removed 3 bases at V and 4 bases at J, leaving 7 bases unmatched. The DNA for the CDR3 is TGTGCCAGCAGCTCCGAGGCGCGGGGGGCAGATACGCAGTATTTT. Amino acid sequence: CASSSEARGADTQYF.

V and J are TRBV9 and TRBJ2-7, with D perhaps matching TRBD2 (6 bases). There are 14 residues in the CDR3. V dropped 4 bases and J dropped 1 base, with 12 bases sitting between them. Germline-derived CDR1 and CDR2 are SGDLS and YYNGEE. The CDR3 sequence is CASSPGLHSYEQYF. The CDR3 DNA follows: TGTGCCAGCAGCCCGGGACTGCATTCCTACGAGCAGTACTTC. The full variable domain, its missing parts supplied by reference TRBV9 and TRBJ2-7, is DSGVTQTPKHLITATGQRVTLRCSPRSGDLSVYWYQQSLDQGLQFLIQYYNGEERAKGNILERFSAQQFPDLHSELNLSSLELGDSALYFCASSPGLHSYEQYFGPGTRLTVT.